A selection of T cell receptor beta chains follows, all from one sample in a study of blood T cell repertoires in COVID-19. Here immunoSEQ multiplex PCR was the method, and the copy in TCRdb shows in-frame clones only, minus some. The sample includes 220,000 or so clones, around 84% of them seen just once. The sample taken for sequencing was peripheral blood. The receptors come from a man younger than 40 with active or convalescent COVID-19. The CDR3 runs from the conserved cysteine through the conserved F or W. A D gene is named only where the DNA matches it firmly. For some rows the clone size is stated as once, few or many, or as a class when expanded; others skip it.

>-|TRBJ1-1|-|TRBV5-4
TGTGCCAGCAGTTTTCCACCGGGGGGAAACACTGAAGCTTTCTTT
CASSFPPGGNTEAFF
>-|TRBJ1-1|-|TRBV18
TGTGCCAGCTCACCTGGACAGTTGAACACTGAAGCTTTCTTT
CASSPGQLNTEAFF
>TRBD2|TRBJ2-7|-|TRBV29-1
TGCAGCGTTGAATCTGGTAGCGGGAGATACGAGCAGTACTTC
CSVESGSGRYEQYF
>-|TRBJ2-5|-|TRBV5-1
TGCGCCAGCAGCGAAGGGACTTTCCAAGAGACCCAGTACTTC
CASSEGTFQETQYF
>TRBD1|TRBJ1-2|-|TRBV29-1
TGCAGCGTTGACCCTCGACAGGGGAGCTATGGCTACACCTTC
CSVDPRQGSYGYTF
>TRBD2|TRBJ2-1|once|TRBV6-2/TRBV6-3
TGTGCCAGCAGTCTTCCGACTAGCGGGGTTCACAATGAGCAGTTCTTC
CASSLPTSGVHNEQFF
>-|TRBJ1-5|-|TRBV19
TGTGCCACTAAAACAGGGCCTGGCAATCAGCCCCAGCATTTT
CATKTGPGNQPQHF
>-|TRBJ1-1|-|TRBV4-2
TGTGCCAGCAGCCAAGATGGAGGAGGACGTGAAGCTTTCTTT
CASSQDGGGREAFF
>-|TRBJ1-2|-|TRBV10-3
TGTGCCATCAGTGAGGAAGAGAGCTTTGGCTACACCTTC
CAISEEESFGYTF
>TRBD1|TRBJ1-4|-|TRBV7-2
TGTGCCAGCAGCTTCCGGGACAGGGATGAAAAACTGTTTTTT
CASSFRDRDEKLFF
>TRBD1|TRBJ1-5|-|TRBV2
TGTGCCAGCAGTAAACAGGGGTCACAGCCCCAGCATTTT
CASSKQGSQPQHF
>TRBD1|TRBJ1-5|-|TRBV6-1
TGTGCCAGCAGTGGGGGGACAGGGATGGGCAATCAGCCCCAGCATTTT
CASSGGTGMGNQPQHF
>TRBD2|TRBJ2-1|few|TRBV24-1
TGTGCCACCAGTGATTTGTTAGCGGGTGGGAGTGGCGAGCAGTTCTTC
CATSDLLAGGSGEQFF
>-|TRBJ2-2|few|TRBV5-6
TGTGCCAGCAGCTTGTCCGGTGGCACCGGGGAGCTGTTTTTT
CASSLSGGTGELFF
>TRBD1|TRBJ1-3|-|TRBV5-1
TGCGCCAGCAGCTTACAGGGGACTGGAAACACCATATATTTT
CASSLQGTGNTIYF
>TRBD1|TRBJ1-1|-|TRBV3-1/TRBV3-2
TGTGCCAGCAGCCAGGGCCCGGGGACAGGGGCAAGTGAAGCTTTCTTT
CASSQGPGTGASEAFF
>TRBD2|TRBJ2-3|few|TRBV4-2
TGTGCCAGCAGCCAAGACTGGGGACTAGCAGCAGATACGCAGTATTTT
CASSQDWGLAADTQYF
>-|TRBJ2-1|-|TRBV24-1
TGTGCCAAGACTTGGACAGAAACCTACAATGAGCAGTTCTTC
CAKTWTETYNEQFF
>-|TRBJ2-7|few|TRBV6-6
TGTGCCAGCAGTTACGAACAACGGACTCATTCCTACGAGCAGTACTTC
CASSYEQRTHSYEQYF
>TRBD1|TRBJ1-6|few|TRBV6-2/TRBV6-3
TGTGCCAGCAGCGGACAGGGAAATTCACCCCTCCACTTT
CASSGQGNSPLHF
>TRBD1|TRBJ1-5|-|TRBV27
TGTGCCAGCAGTTTACAGGGGGCCGGCAATCAGCCCCAGCATTTT
CASSLQGAGNQPQHF
>-|TRBJ2-1|-|TRBV2
TGTGCCAGCGGACCTAGAGGGAATGAGCAGTTCTTC
CASGPRGNEQFF
>TRBD1|TRBJ1-2|-|TRBV28
TGTGCCAGCAGTATGACAGGGGCCTCTGGCTACACCTTC
CASSMTGASGYTF
>-|TRBJ1-1|-|TRBV28
TGTGCCAGCAGTTCCACGGGGGACGGCTTAATGAACACTGAAGCTTTCTTT
CASSSTGDGLMNTEAFF
>-|TRBJ1-1|-|TRBV6-5
TGTGCCAGCAGCCTTACAGGGAATGAAGCTTTCTTT
CASSLTGNEAFF